The subject of this entry is one TCR beta chain. This clonotype came up many times. Its antigen is not yet known. Base-call qualities are not available, and no considerably larger clone is one nucleotide away. Here V drops 4 bases and J drops 2 bases, and the junction holds 3 bases not matched to any gene. The germline V gene (reference sequence) provides CDR1 MNHEY and CDR2 SMNVEV. The CDR3, cysteine through phenylalanine, is 14 amino acids long. Of all the DNA, just the CDR3 is kept, 42 bases in frame from base 1. The data are from a study of identical twins (dated by TCRdb to about 2016). Some background on the complete study: TCR alpha and beta repertoires from monozygotic twins, unrelated adults of various ages and cord blood were deep-sequenced to test whether fetal clonotypes persist. To rule out contamination, replicate twin experiments were performed at different times with different library preparation protocols.

The library came from 5' RACE. For sequencing, an Illumina HiSeq 2000 was employed. Template switching introduced a universal primer binding site; the final cDNA contained a unique molecular identifier, enabling accurate counting of TCR cDNA molecules. Specific primers in the conserved constant-segment region were used to synthesize first-strand cDNA for the TCR alpha and beta chains. To control for contamination, every cDNA library carried two barcodes: a SMART-Mk sample barcode plus Illumina barcodes. TruSeq adapter sequences, together with Illumina sample barcodes, were added in two successive PCR steps. Sequencing of the TCR alpha and beta cDNA libraries was done on the Illumina HiSeq platform using custom primers. The original methods were these. Raw reads were processed with MiGEC to extract unique molecular identifiers, and MiXCR was used to determine CDR3 positions. For each individual, recombination models were inferred using an EM algorithm with the repgenHMM and IGoR tools. Shared clonotypes were analyzed with the tcR package in R, and sharing was normalized by the product of cloneset sizes. To study raw recombination without the effects of thymic and clonal selection, out-of-frame nonproductive sequences were analyzed. TCRdb reprocessed the public reads (quality trimming at Q25 with fastp, clone calling with MiXCR) and kept in-frame beta chains. All rows with the same CDR3 protein become a single entry with the most common DNA and genes. In this record, the V and J calls reflect TCRdb's handling and not the investigators' own analysis. This sample comprises approximately 220,000 distinct CDR3 sequences, around 6.9% of them detected only once. The ten largest clones represent roughly 2% of the sample.

Every donor was a healthy Caucasian. Three pairs of female monozygotic twins, all aged about 18 to 29 years, made up the twin cohort. Miltenyi CD45RO+ enrichment and human naive T-cell isolation kits were used to isolate memory (CD45RO+) and naive T cells from PBMC. The full study reports these points: Zero-insertion analyses could be partly confounded by invariant T cells such as MAIT and iNKT, though diverse VJ usage argued against such confounding for most clonotypes. In beta out-of-frame sequences, excess twin sharing was weaker, because having fewer shared sequences lowered the signal-to-noise ratio. In monozygotic twins, recombination models systematically underestimated out-of-frame TCR alpha sharing, but the models matched the sharing seen between unrelated individuals. Fewer insertions were carried by abundant cord blood beta clonotypes, a similar but weaker trend appeared in young adult naive repertoires, and no such trend appeared in memory repertoires. Out-of-frame TCR alpha sequences shared between twins showed an excess of low generation-probability sequences compared with coincidental sharing between unrelated individuals. Because the same donors could not be followed over many years, the conclusions depended on cross-sectional statistical analysis.

This sample also appeared in a second study, on yellow fever vaccine responses in identical twins. The second paper states: According to the authors, the vaccine-induced T cell response in identical twins seemed to be partly convergent and partly specific to each individual. The study precisely tracked vaccine-responding T cell clones in identical twins.

The TCR originated in a woman aged 18-35 years in good health. Sequenced material: memory (CD45RO+) T cells sorted from blood. The sample's cell subset or site, from its label and the paper: CD45RO+ enriched T cells. The chain links TRBV27 with TRBJ2-3; the central 7 bases match TRBD1. The DNA is TGTGCCAGCAGTTCGCAGGGGGTCACAGATACGCAGTATTTT. It codes for CASSSQGVTDTQYF.